This passage covers 6 T cell receptor beta chains from one sample sequenced in a study of cytomegalovirus exposure and HLA in healthy donors. Researchers ran the PCR with 60 Vbeta and 13 Jbeta primers. Some clones are missing from TCRdb's copy, which holds only in-frame ones; the method was immunoSEQ multiplex PCR. Of about 120,000 clones in the sample, roughly 9% are singletons; the top ten hold 5.5% to 7.5%. Material: PBMCs. Receptor source: a woman in her 40s in good health and CMV-seropositive.

This clone has just a few counts. V gene TRBV29-1 combines with J gene TRBJ1-2; no firm D call. In germline, CDR1 is SQVTM, CDR2 ANQGSEA. The length of the CDR3 is 11 residues. Trimming took off 6 bases at V and 4 bases at J, with 9 bases between the two ends. CDR3: CSVQVGYGYTF. The DNA for the CDR3 is TGCAGCGTGCAGGTGGGCTATGGCTACACCTTC.

This clone was counted only a few times. The V gene is TRBV5-1, the J gene TRBJ1-2, with 8 bases matching TRBD1. The CDR3 loop spans 14 amino acids. Germline V gene sequence: CDR1 SGHRS, CDR2 YFSETQ. V was pared by 4 bases and J by 4 bases, with 6 bases of the junction left unmatched. CDR3 residues: CASSPSGGSYGYTF. CDR3 DNA: TGCGCCAGCAGCCCATCAGGGGGCAGCTATGGCTACACCTTC.

This clone was counted a few times. Other DNA sequences from this sample encode an identical CDR3 as well. The chain carries TRBV5-1 and TRBJ2-7; TRBD1 matches 7 bases. CDR1 SGHRS and CDR2 YFSETQ come from the germline V gene. After removal of 6 bases from V and 2 bases from J, the junction contained 11 bases not matched to a gene. The CDR3 is 15 residues long. CDR3 loop: CASTWNRGDTYEQYF. The DNA for the CDR3 is TGCGCCAGCACCTGGAACAGGGGAGACACCTACGAGCAGTACTTC. Full variable domain (outside the CDR3, taken from reference TRBV5-1 and TRBJ2-7): KAGVTQTPRYLIKTRGQQVTLSCSPISGHRSVSWYQQTPGQGLQFLFEYFSETQRNKGNFPGRFSGRQFSNSRSEMNVSTLELGDSALYLCASTWNRGDTYEQYFGPGTRLTVT.

In its sample, this clone was seen a few times. The chain joins TRBV6-4 to TRBJ2-7, with TRBD2 matching 7 bases. CDR1 and CDR2 from the germline V gene are MRHNA and SNTAGT. Losses at the gene ends were 2 bases for V and 0 bases for J; bases not matched to a gene: 4. The CDR3 sequence is 15 residues long. CDR3 sequence reads: CASSDPGLFSYEQYF. CDR3 in DNA: TGTGCCAGCAGTGACCCGGGACTATTCTCCTACGAGCAGTACTTC.

The chain employs TRBV5-1 and TRBJ2-5; the D gene is possibly TRBD1 (7 bases). Trimming cost V 0 bases and J 5 bases, with 11 bases left between them. The CDR3 has 14 amino acids. Per the germline V gene, CDR1 is SGHRS and CDR2 is YFSETQ. CDR3 bases: TGCGCCAGCAGCTTGGGGAGGGGGCAGGAGACCCAGTACTTC. Protein sequence: CASSLGRGQETQYF. Using reference TRBV5-1 and TRBJ2-5 for the parts outside the CDR3, the full variable domain is KAGVTQTPRYLIKTRGQQVTLSCSPISGHRSVSWYQQTPGQGLQFLFEYFSETQRNKGNFPGRFSGRQFSNSRSEMNVSTLELGDSALYLCASSLGRGQETQYFGPGTRLLVL.

Comment on this clone: The junction and the germline gene differ at one end; a read error may be behind it. The V and J genes are TRBV13 and TRBJ2-7, with a tentative D call TRBD1 (7 bases). Germline V gene sequence: CDR1 PRHDT, CDR2 FYEKMQ (reference sequence). This CDR3 is 12 amino acids long. In nucleotides, the CDR3 is TGTGCCAGCAATCGACAGGGAGGAGCCCACTCGTTC. Translation: CASNRQGGAHSF.